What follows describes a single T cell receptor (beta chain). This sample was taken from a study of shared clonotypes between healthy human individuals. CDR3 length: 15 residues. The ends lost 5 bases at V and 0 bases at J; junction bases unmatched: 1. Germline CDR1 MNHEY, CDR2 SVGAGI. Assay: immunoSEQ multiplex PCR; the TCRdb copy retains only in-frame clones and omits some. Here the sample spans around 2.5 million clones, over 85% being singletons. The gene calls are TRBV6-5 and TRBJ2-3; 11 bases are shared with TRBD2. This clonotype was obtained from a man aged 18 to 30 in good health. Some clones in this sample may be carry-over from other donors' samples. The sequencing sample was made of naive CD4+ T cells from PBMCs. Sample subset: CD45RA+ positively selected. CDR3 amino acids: CASSRTSGSTDTQYF. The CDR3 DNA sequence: TGTGCCAGCAGTCGGACTAGCGGGAGCACAGATACGCAGTATTTT.